A selection of T cell receptor beta chains follows, all from one sample in a study of T cell repertoires in cytomegalovirus infection. These TCRs' antigens remain unknown. Via MiXCR, TCRdb re-called the reads, giving one row per CDR3 protein. The sample shows some 500,000 distinct CDR3 sequences, 35% to 50% of them seen only once. The sequences come from cultured PBMCs, collected from culture after CMV antigen stimulation. The receptors stem from a human donor in good health (CMV status not recorded). Some clones in this sample may be carry-over from other donors' samples. Both conserved end residues are part of each CDR3. D genes are given only for firm matches. Rows give clone size only sometimes, using once, few, many, or a class for an expanded clone.

j_call v_call clone_size d_call cdr3_aa cdr3_nt
TRBJ2-4 TRBV28 - - CASSFREQSKNIQYF TGTGCCAGCAGTTTTCGTGAACAGTCCAAAAACATTCAGTACTTC
TRBJ2-1 TRBV6-1 - TRBD2 CASSVGGWEQFF TGTGCCAGCAGTGTCGGGGGGTGGGAGCAGTTCTTC
TRBJ1-3 TRBV10-3 few TRBD1 CAISQAPDRGPGNTIYF TGTGCCATCAGCCAAGCCCCGGACAGGGGGCCTGGAAACACCATATATTTT
TRBJ2-7 TRBV4-3 - - CASSRVGGSEQYF TGCGCCAGCAGCCGCGTCGGGGGCTCCGAGCAGTACTTC
TRBJ1-1 TRBV2 few - CASSEGTTLNTEAFF TGTGCCAGCAGTGAGGGTACCACATTGAACACTGAAGCTTTCTTT
TRBJ2-5 TRBV18 - - CASWSGGGRETQYF TGTGCCAGCTGGAGCGGTGGGGGAAGAGAGACCCAGTACTTC
TRBJ1-1 TRBV25-1 few - CASSEYFPRGEDTEAFF TGTGCCAGCAGTGAATATTTCCCTCGGGGGGAAGACACTGAAGCTTTCTTT
TRBJ2-2 TRBV7-9 once - CASILASQAGELFF TGTGCCAGCATCCTTGCTAGCCAAGCCGGGGAGCTGTTTTTT
TRBJ2-7 TRBV6-1 - TRBD1 CASSENGDRAEQYF TGTGCCAGCAGTGAAAACGGGGACAGGGCCGAGCAGTACTTC
TRBJ1-5 TRBV2 - TRBD1 CASAGTGGGSNQPQHF TGTGCCAGCGCCGGGACAGGGGGAGGTAGCAATCAGCCCCAGCATTTT
TRBJ2-1 TRBV7-2 - - CASSFNRNGEQFF TGTGCCAGCAGCTTCAACAGGAATGGGGAGCAGTTCTTC
TRBJ2-6 TRBV19 - - CASRPEGLGGANVLTF TGTGCCAGTCGACCTGAGGGGCTTGGCGGGGCCAACGTCCTGACTTTC
TRBJ1-2 TRBV20-1 few - CSAPRQAGPPGYTF TGCAGTGCTCCTCGACAGGCAGGGCCGCCTGGCTACACCTTC
TRBJ2-3 TRBV11-2 few - CASSPGPGGVATDTQYF TGTGCCAGCAGCCCCGGACCAGGAGGCGTAGCCACAGATACGCAGTATTTT
TRBJ2-3 TRBV7-9 few - CASSLASVASDTQYF TGTGCCAGCAGCTTAGCGTCGGTAGCGTCCGATACGCAGTATTTT
TRBJ1-1 TRBV29-1 - TRBD1 CSGGQGWGNTEAFF TGCAGCGGCGGACAGGGATGGGGGAACACTGAAGCTTTCTTT
TRBJ2-6 TRBV19 few - CASSISGANVLTF TGTGCCAGTAGTATCTCTGGGGCCAACGTCCTGACTTTC
TRBJ2-2 TRBV30 few - CAWTGVGELFF TGTGCCTGGACGGGGGTCGGGGAGCTGTTTTTT
TRBJ2-5 TRBV7-2 - TRBD2 CASSIRGLAGGPETQYF TGTGCCAGCAGCATACGGGGGCTAGCGGGGGGTCCGGAGACCCAGTACTTC
TRBJ2-7 TRBV7-2 many TRBD1 CASSLVGTGSYEQYF TGTGCCAGCAGCTTAGTCGGGACAGGGTCCTACGAGCAGTACTTC
TRBJ2-7 TRBV6-4 - - CAVRQRSYEQYF TGTGCCGTGAGGCAACGGTCCTACGAGCAGTACTTC
TRBJ2-3 TRBV7-2 - TRBD2 CASSPGGNTDTQYF TGTGCCAGCAGCCCGGGGGGTAATACAGATACGCAGTATTTT
TRBJ1-1 TRBV10-3 - TRBD1 CAISEWTGTRGSEAFF TGTGCCATCAGTGAATGGACAGGCACTCGAGGGTCTGAAGCTTTCTTT
TRBJ2-7 TRBV19 - - CASSPQGGDSSYEQYF TGTGCCAGTAGTCCCCAGGGGGGGGACAGCTCCTACGAGCAGTACTTC
TRBJ2-1 TRBV19 - - CASTPRGEASYEQFF TGTGCCAGTACCCCTCGTGGGGAGGCGTCTTATGAGCAGTTCTTC
TRBJ2-7 TRBV24-1 few - CATSDRRTGLDEQYF TGTGCCACCAGTGACCGGAGAACGGGGCTGGACGAGCAGTACTTC
TRBJ2-7 TRBV19 - TRBD2 CASSIGQLRSGRGEQYF TGTGCCAGTAGTATTGGGCAGCTTCGCTCCGGGAGGGGGGAGCAGTACTTC
TRBJ1-5 TRBV2 - TRBD1 CASSETGGSNQPQHF TGTGCCAGCAGCGAGACAGGGGGTAGCAATCAGCCCCAGCATTTT
TRBJ2-6 TRBV7-2 - TRBD2 CASSRLAGYSGANVLTF TGTGCCAGCAGCAGACTAGCGGGATACTCTGGGGCCAACGTCCTGACTTTC
TRBJ1-1 TRBV3-1 - - CASSQDIGPTGVTEAFF TGTGCCAGCAGCCAAGATATAGGTCCTACCGGGGTCACTGAAGCTTTCTTT
TRBJ2-7 TRBV7-9 - - CASSNQGLSYEQYF TGTGCCAGCAGCAACCAAGGCCTCTCCTACGAGCAGTACTTC
TRBJ2-5 TRBV7-9 many - CASSPPGSVETQYF TGTGCCAGCAGCCCCCCGGGGAGCGTGGAGACCCAGTACTTC
TRBJ2-3 TRBV11-2 - - CASSLRGGPQDTQYF TGTGCCAGCAGCTTAAGGGGGGGGCCCCAAGATACGCAGTATTTT
TRBJ1-1 TRBV19 - - CASSASPTGQHTEAFF TGTGCCAGTAGTGCCTCCCCCACAGGGCAGCACACTGAAGCTTTCTTT
TRBJ2-7 TRBV28 - - CASSLPGESYEQYF TGTGCCAGCAGTTTACCGGGGGAATCCTACGAGCAGTACTTC
TRBJ1-6 TRBV5-1 - - CASSFFPGKNSPLHF TGCGCCAGCAGCTTTTTCCCGGGTAAAAATTCACCCCTCCACTTT
TRBJ2-5 TRBV29-1 - - CSVEDGRRETQYF TGCAGCGTTGAAGATGGAAGAAGGGAGACCCAGTACTTC
TRBJ1-1 TRBV7-8 few - CASRGEGAFGTEAFF TGTGCCAGCAGGGGAGAGGGCGCTTTTGGCACTGAAGCTTTCTTT
TRBJ2-7 TRBV20-1 - TRBD2 CSASKSSGSYEQYF TGCAGTGCTAGTAAGTCTAGCGGTTCCTACGAGCAGTACTTC
TRBJ1-5 TRBV3-1 - - CASSQDFDQPQHF TGTGCCAGCAGCCAAGATTTCGATCAGCCCCAGCATTTT
TRBJ1-2 TRBV6-5 - - CASSYSVAYGYTF TGTGCCAGCAGTTACTCTGTCGCCTATGGCTACACCTTC
TRBJ2-7 TRBV6-1 few TRBD1 CASSQQGTVSYEQYF TGTGCCAGCAGCCAACAGGGGACGGTATCCTACGAGCAGTACTTC
TRBJ2-1 TRBV4-1 many TRBD1 CASRQLLTPGQMSNEQFF TGCGCCAGCAGACAACTCCTTACTCCGGGACAGATGTCCAATGAGCAGTTCTTC
TRBJ2-2 TRBV12-3/TRBV12-4 few - CASSFSRGNTGELFF TGTGCCAGCAGTTTTTCTAGAGGGAACACCGGGGAGCTGTTTTTT
TRBJ2-7 TRBV7-2 many TRBD2 CASSLGVRGGSYEQYF TGTGCCAGCAGCTTAGGAGTGCGGGGGGGCTCCTACGAGCAGTACTTC
TRBJ1-1 TRBV6-2/TRBV6-3 - TRBD1 CASSYHRDRGIQNTEAFF TGTGCCAGCAGTTACCACCGGGACAGGGGTATTCAGAACACTGAAGCTTTCTTT
TRBJ1-5 TRBV7-2 many - CASSTGLWNQPQHF TGTGCCAGCAGCACAGGGTTGTGGAATCAGCCCCAGCATTTT
TRBJ1-1 TRBV7-8 - TRBD1 CASSLTGAVAFF TGTGCCAGCAGCTTAACAGGGGCTGTAGCTTTCTTT
TRBJ1-6 TRBV18 few - CASSPPGYQRSPLHF TGTGCCAGCTCACCACCGGGGTATCAGCGTTCACCCCTCCACTTT
TRBJ2-3 TRBV7-9 - TRBD1 CASSLKRGRTDTQYF TGTGCCAGCAGCTTAAAAAGGGGGCGCACAGATACGCAGTATTTT
TRBJ2-1 TRBV4-1 - - CASSQDHGDEQFF TGCGCCAGCAGCCAAGATCACGGTGATGAGCAGTTCTTC
TRBJ2-3 TRBV7-8 many - CASSFWGRTDTQYF TGTGCCAGCAGCTTCTGGGGTCGCACAGATACGCAGTATTTT
TRBJ1-2 TRBV6-6 - - CASSYSPGGGYGYTF TGTGCCAGCAGTTACTCGCCGGGGGGCGGCTATGGCTACACCTTC
TRBJ1-2 TRBV5-6 few TRBD1 CASSFPGTGSLNYGYTF TGTGCCAGCAGCTTTCCAGGGACAGGGAGTTTGAACTATGGCTACACCTTC